The next 25 T cell receptor beta chains were all read from a single sample in a study of radiotherapy plus CTLA-4 blockade in lung cancer. The protocol was immunoSEQ multiplex PCR, while the TCRdb copy is restricted to in-frame clones and leaves out a portion. The table includes about 77,000 clones, over 65% detected once. Here the sequenced sample was peripheral blood, taken from a patient treated with radiotherapy plus ipilimumab. Receptor source: a human donor with non-small cell lung cancer whose response to radiotherapy plus ipilimumab could not be evaluated.

Points on this clone: This same CDR3 is encoded by further DNA sequences in the sample. The chain combines TRBV6-1 with TRBJ1-6, with D perhaps matching TRBD1 (5 bases). Germline CDR1 is MNHNS and CDR2 is SASEGT. Deletions cut 6 bases from V and 4 bases from J, with 10 bases between. The length of the CDR3 is 14 residues. CDR3 sequence (DNA): TGTGCCAGCAGCGCGGGACCTTATAATTCACCCCTCCACTTT. Translated: CASSAGPYNSPLHF.

This clone was counted between two and nine times. The junction departs from germline at one end; a sequencing error may be responsible. The chain recombines TRBV5-1 with TRBJ1-2; the match to TRBD1 covers 9 bases. The V gene's germline CDR1 is SGHRS and CDR2 YFSETQ. The CDR3 is made up of 15 amino acids. The CDR3 sequence: CASNLDRGPNYGYTF. The CDR3 DNA follows: TGCGCCAGCAACTTGGACAGGGGACCTAACTATGGCTACACCTTC.

This chain uses TRBV6-6 with TRBJ2-2; D may be TRBD1 (5 bases). Germline V gene sequence: CDR1 MNHNY, CDR2 SVGAGI (reference sequence). The CDR3 loop spans 15 amino acids. Trimming cost V 10 bases and J 0 bases, with 15 bases left between them. The CDR3 DNA reads TGTGCCATTGCCTGGGGCCCGGCGAACACCGGGGAGCTGTTTTTT. It yields the protein CAIAWGPANTGELFF.

The V call is TRBV7-9, the J call TRBJ2-1; the D is unclear. Germline CDR1 and CDR2: SEHNR and FQNEAQ (reference sequence). This CDR3 comprises 16 residues. Trimming took off 4 bases at V and 0 bases at J, with 13 bases between the two ends. DNA of the CDR3: TGTGCCAGCAGCTCTCAGTTATTTGGCTCCTACAATGAGCAGTTCTTC. It codes for CASSSQLFGSYNEQFF. The complete variable domain, with remaining parts taken from reference TRBV7-9 and TRBJ2-1, reads DTGVSQNPRHKITKRGQNVTFRCDPISEHNRLYWYRQTLGQGPEFLTYFQNEAQLEKSRLLSDRFSAERPKGSFSTLEIQRTEQGDSAMYLCASSSQLFGSYNEQFFGPGTRLTVL.

The chain carries TRBV4-3 and TRBJ2-1, with TRBD2 as a possible D gene (6 bases). Germline loops: CDR1 LGHNA, CDR2 YSLEER. The CDR3 runs to 13 residues. Trimming removed 3 bases from V and 9 bases from J, with 12 bases in between. The CDR3: CASSQMGLGEQFF. The CDR3 bases are TGCGCCAGCAGCCAGATGGGACTCGGTGAGCAGTTCTTC.

The chain uses TRBV6-6 and TRBJ2-1; the D gene is possibly TRBD1 (6 bases). The CDR3 length is 15 residues. Trimming pared 0 bases from V and 7 bases from J, leaving 13 bases between. Per germline, CDR1 MNHNY and CDR2 SVGAGI (reference sequence). The CDR3 nucleotides are TGTGCCAGCAGTTACTCGTGGGGGCTTGGGAATGAGCAGTTCTTC. Protein: CASSYSWGLGNEQFF.

The gene calls are TRBV2 and TRBJ2-2; a possible D gene is TRBD2 (7 bases). The CDR3 length is 16 residues. CDR1 is SNHLY and CDR2 is FYNNEI in the germline V gene. Trimming stripped 4 bases from V and 6 bases from J, with 18 bases between. The CDR3 protein is CASSGGGGARAGELFF. The CDR3 DNA sequence: TGTGCCAGCAGTGGGGGAGGGGGGGCCCGGGCCGGGGAGCTGTTTTTT.

In this sample, this clone turned up a few times. The chain couples TRBV14 to TRBJ2-7, with 8 bases aligning to TRBD1. The CDR3 loop spans 16 amino acids. V lost 0 bases, J lost 4 bases, and 8 bases stayed unmatched. The germline V gene has CDR1 SGHDN and CDR2 FVKESK. CDR3 coding DNA: TGTGCCAGCAGCCAAGAGTGGACAGGGATCCTTTACGAGCAGTACTTC. It is translated as CASSQEWTGILYEQYF.

With respect to this clone: The junction shows a germline mismatch at one end, possibly a read error. The sample has other DNA sequences that encode this CDR3 too. The V gene is TRBV4-1, the J gene TRBJ2-7; 11 nucleotides match TRBD1. The CDR3 runs 13 residues. Germline-derived CDR1 and CDR2 are MGHRA and YSYEKL. The CDR3 region is CASSQGTGGPDYF. The CDR3, as DNA: TGCGCCAGCAGCCAAGGGACAGGGGGCCCAGATTATTTC.

V and J are TRBV6-1 and TRBJ2-7, with 7 bases lining up with TRBD1. The CDR3 length is 14 residues. Per germline, CDR1 MNHNS and CDR2 SASEGT. V gave up 10 bases and J gave up 3 bases; unmatched junction bases: 12. The CDR3 spells CATTSTGSSYEQYF. The CDR3 DNA follows: TGTGCCACCACATCGACAGGGAGTAGCTACGAGCAGTACTTC.

The rearrangement uses TRBV6-1 and TRBJ1-5; no firm D call. The CDR3 length is 13 residues. Trimming took 2 bases from V and 3 from J, leaving 5 bases between them. In germline, CDR1 is MNHNS, CDR2 SASEGT. The chain's CDR3 is CASSEQSNQPQHF. In DNA, the CDR3 is TGTGCCAGCAGTGAACAATCCAATCAGCCCCAGCATTTT.

The table lists this clone with a count of one. The rearrangement links TRBV4-2 to TRBJ1-5, with 7 bases lining up with TRBD1. V lost 1 base, J lost 5 bases, and 8 bases stayed unmatched. Germline V gives CDR1 LGHNA, CDR2 YNFKEQ. The CDR3 is 16 amino acids. The chain's CDR3 is CASSQGSDRADQPQHF. CDR3 in DNA: TGTGCCAGCAGCCAAGGAAGCGACAGGGCTGATCAGCCCCAGCATTTT.

This clone was seen ten or more times. This chain links TRBV5-6 with TRBJ2-5; 7 bases are a match to TRBD1. This CDR3 spans 15 amino acids. Unmatched junction bases numbered 7, after V lost 5 bases and J lost 0 bases. The germline gives CDR1 SGHDT, CDR2 YYEEEE. CDR3 nucleotides: TGTGCCAGCAGTTGGGACAGTAGATACCAAGAGACCCAGTACTTC. This gives the protein CASSWDSRYQETQYF.

The CDR3 sequence: CASKRQGGSYEQYF. CDR3 DNA sequence: TGTGCCAGCAAACGACAGGGGGGCTCCTACGAGCAGTACTTC. The rearrangement links TRBV28 to TRBJ2-7, with 9 bases that match TRBD1. Looked up from germline, CDR1 is MDHEN and CDR2 is SYDVKM. After removal of 7 bases from V and 0 bases from J, the junction contained 4 bases not matched to a gene. This CDR3 spans 14 amino acids. The whole variable domain, filled in from reference TRBV28 and TRBJ2-7, reads DVKVTQSSRYLVKRTGEKVFLECVQDMDHENMFWYRQDPGLGLRLIYFSYDVKMKEKGDIPEGYSVSREKKERFSLILESASTNQTSMYLCASKRQGGSYEQYFGPGTRLTVT.

In its sample, this clone was seen a few times. This chain uses TRBV5-6 with TRBJ2-3; TRBD2 agrees at 9 bases. Trimming took 0 bases from V and 4 from J; bases not matched to a gene: 3. The CDR3 is 15 amino acids. Per germline, CDR1 SGHDT and CDR2 YYEEEE. CDR3 sequence reads: CASSLGGGGADTQYF. CDR3 nucleotide sequence: TGTGCCAGCAGCTTGGGCGGCGGGGGGGCAGATACGCAGTATTTT.

V is TRBV27 and J is TRBJ1-2; a possible D gene is TRBD1 (6 bases). With 6 bases removed from V and 4 bases from J, the gap between germline ends came to 21 bases. This CDR3 is built from 16 residues. The V gene's germline CDR1 is MNHEY and CDR2 SMNVEV (reference sequence). The CDR3 sequence: CASRPFALTGPYGYTF. The DNA of the CDR3 is TGTGCCAGCAGACCCTTCGCGCTAACAGGGCCCTATGGCTACACCTTC.

V is TRBV6-5 and J is TRBJ1-2; 10 bases are shared with TRBD1. Germline assignment: CDR1 MNHEY and CDR2 SVGAGI. After removal of 1 base from V and 2 bases from J, the junction contained 4 bases not matched to a gene. The CDR3 consists of 16 residues. This chain's CDR3 is CASSYLGQGWNYGYTF. CDR3 nucleotides: TGTGCCAGCAGTTACTTGGGACAGGGGTGGAACTATGGCTACACCTTC.

The chain uses TRBV10-3 and TRBJ1-4, with 10 positions matching TRBD1. The J segment lost 5 bases and the V segment lost 4 bases, leaving 4 bases of the junction unmatched. There are 15 residues in the CDR3. Germline V gene lookup returns CDR1 ENHRY and CDR2 SYGVKD. The CDR3 DNA follows: TGTGCCATCAGTGCCGGACAGGGGGAAAATGAAAAACTGTTTTTT. Translation gives CAISAGQGENEKLFF.

This clone was found a few times. This rearrangement joins TRBV7-9 to TRBJ1-2, with D possibly TRBD1 on 5 matching bases. The CDR3 contains 13 residues. The germline V gene has CDR1 SEHNR and CDR2 FQNEAQ (reference sequence). V was pared by 1 base and J by 6 bases, with 9 bases between. The CDR3 is CASSLGGGNGYTF. The DNA for the CDR3 is TGTGCCAGCAGCTTAGGGGGGGGGAATGGCTACACCTTC.

The genes are TRBV27 and TRBJ1-1, with 9 bases lining up with TRBD1. This CDR3 contains 14 residues. Germline assignment: CDR1 MNHEY and CDR2 SMNVEV (reference sequence). The V gene end was trimmed by 4 bases and the J gene end by 1 base; junction bases not matched to a gene: 1. This CDR3 is CASSWGQGNTEAFF. The CDR3 DNA reads TGTGCCAGCAGTTGGGGACAGGGGAACACTGAAGCTTTCTTT.

The chain combines TRBV30 with TRBJ1-3, with 7 nucleotides matching TRBD1. Germline V lookup: CDR1 GTSNPN, CDR2 SVGIG (reference sequence). The CDR3 runs to 14 residues. The V and J ends lost 3 bases and 0 bases, in that order; junction bases with no gene match: 2. The CDR3 here is CAWRRQGSGNTIYF. CDR3 nucleotide sequence: TGTGCCTGGAGGAGACAGGGCTCTGGAAACACCATATATTTT.

J is TRBJ2-7 and V is TRBV27; TRBD2 agrees at 9 bases. The CDR3 totals 15 residues. V shed 2 bases, J shed 4 bases, and the junction held 6 bases outside the gene matches. Germline V gene data show CDR1 as MNHEY and CDR2 as SMNVEV (reference sequence). CDR3 in amino acids: CASSLSPSGTYEQYF. The CDR3 DNA reads as TGTGCCAGCAGTTTAAGTCCTAGCGGGACGTACGAGCAGTACTTC.

This clone was counted ten times or more. J is TRBJ1-2 and V is TRBV5-1; the match to TRBD1 covers 7 bases. J lost 4 bases, V lost 2 bases, and 11 bases had no gene match. The CDR3 is made up of 16 amino acids. Germline V gene lookup returns CDR1 SGHRS and CDR2 YFSETQ. CDR3 bases: TGCGCCAGCAGCTTCGACTCGCCGGGACAGATCTATGGCTACACCTTC. It specifies CASSFDSPGQIYGYTF.

The chain links TRBV2 to TRBJ1-6; 8 bases are a match to TRBD1. V lost 5 bases, J lost 0 bases, and 6 bases stayed unmatched. Germline CDR1 reads SNHLY; CDR2 reads FYNNEI. The CDR3 has 17 amino acids. CDR3 amino acids: CASSSRTGHSYNSPLHF. The CDR3 DNA sequence: TGTGCCAGCAGTTCTCGGACAGGGCACTCCTATAATTCACCCCTCCACTTT.

The V gene is TRBV5-1, the J gene TRBJ2-7; D not resolved. Germline CDR1 SGHRS, CDR2 YFSETQ. The CDR3 is made up of 14 amino acids. Trimming took 2 bases from V and 2 from J, leaving 11 bases between them. DNA for the CDR3: TGCGCCAGCAGCTTCACCCGGTCGCCCTACGAGCAGTACTTC. Protein product: CASSFTRSPYEQYF.